Given below is one T cell receptor beta chain in context. Participants were placed into cohorts based on the clinical history they reported. This entry belongs to a study of blood T cell repertoires in COVID-19. The method was immunoSEQ multiplex PCR; TCRdb's version includes in-frame clones alone and lacks a portion of them. The table lists 190,000 or so clones, 86% of them singletons. The germline V and J ends were trimmed by 1 base and 6 bases, with 10 bases remaining between them. CDR3 length equals 14 residues. CDR1 and CDR2 (germline): SGHDN, FVKESK. The chain has TRBV14 and TRBJ2-1; the D is unclear. The clonotype was recovered from a woman aged 25 to 39 who had recovered from COVID-19. The sequenced material came from PBMCs or T cells enriched from blood (not recorded which). CDR3 region: CASSQVLGRNEQFF. The CDR3, as DNA: TGTGCCAGCAGCCAAGTTCTAGGCCGCAATGAGCAGTTCTTC.